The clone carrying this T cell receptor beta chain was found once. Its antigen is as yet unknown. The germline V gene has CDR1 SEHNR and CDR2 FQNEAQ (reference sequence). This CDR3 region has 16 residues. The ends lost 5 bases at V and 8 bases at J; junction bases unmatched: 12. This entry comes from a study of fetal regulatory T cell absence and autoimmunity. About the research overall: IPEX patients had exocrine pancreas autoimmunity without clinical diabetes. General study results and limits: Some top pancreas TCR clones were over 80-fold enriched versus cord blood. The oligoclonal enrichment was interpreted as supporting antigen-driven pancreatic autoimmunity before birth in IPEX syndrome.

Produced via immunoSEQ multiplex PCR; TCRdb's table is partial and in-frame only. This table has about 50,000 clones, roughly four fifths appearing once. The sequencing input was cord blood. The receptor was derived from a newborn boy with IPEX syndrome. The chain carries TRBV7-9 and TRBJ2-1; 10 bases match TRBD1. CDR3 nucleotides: TGTGCCAGCAGCCTACTATTTGGGACAGGGGTCGATGAGCAGTTCTTC. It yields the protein CASSLLFGTGVDEQFF.